The present TCR beta chain was sequenced within a study of blood T cells in healthy people across ages. A sample-barcoded 5' primer and a J-beta primer mix were used in a second PCR of roughly 7 to 11 cycles. Each cDNA molecule was tagged by a template-switch adaptor that had 12 random nucleotides. TCRdb redid the calling of the 5' RACE reads with MiXCR, one entry per CDR3 protein. The table lists hundreds of thousands of distinct CDR3 sequences, around 24% of them singletons. Every donor contributed roughly 10 milliliters of peripheral blood by blood draw. After removal of 5 bases from V and 9 bases from J, the junction contained 10 bases not matched to a gene. This CDR3 is 14 amino acids long. From germline, CDR1 is SGHTA and CDR2 FQGNSA. These sequences were also reported in another study, on T cells of mothers and their children. This second study notes: Material was donated by three healthy Caucasian mothers and their six children. Per mother, over 9 million TCR beta CDR3 reads were obtained; per child, about 3 million.

Sequencing was performed on blood. The rearrangement joins TRBV7-2 to TRBJ2-1, with 7 bases that match TRBD2. The TCR originated in a boy younger than 18 in good health. As DNA, the CDR3 is TGTGCCAGCAGCGCCTTGCGAAGGGAGGGTGAGCAGTTCTTC. Protein sequence: CASSALRREGEQFF.